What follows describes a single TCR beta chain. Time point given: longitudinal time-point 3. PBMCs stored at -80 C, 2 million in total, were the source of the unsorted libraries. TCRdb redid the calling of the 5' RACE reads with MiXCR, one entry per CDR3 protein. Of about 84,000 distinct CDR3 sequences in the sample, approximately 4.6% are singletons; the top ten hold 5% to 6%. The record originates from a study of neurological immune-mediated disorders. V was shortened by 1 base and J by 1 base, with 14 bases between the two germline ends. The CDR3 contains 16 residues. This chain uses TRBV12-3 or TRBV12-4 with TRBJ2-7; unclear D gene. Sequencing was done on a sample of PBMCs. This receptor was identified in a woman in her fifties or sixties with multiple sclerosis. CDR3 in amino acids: CASSLGLTSGSYEQYF. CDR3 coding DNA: TGTGCCAGCAGTTTAGGTTTAACGTCTGGGTCCTACGAGCAGTACTTC.